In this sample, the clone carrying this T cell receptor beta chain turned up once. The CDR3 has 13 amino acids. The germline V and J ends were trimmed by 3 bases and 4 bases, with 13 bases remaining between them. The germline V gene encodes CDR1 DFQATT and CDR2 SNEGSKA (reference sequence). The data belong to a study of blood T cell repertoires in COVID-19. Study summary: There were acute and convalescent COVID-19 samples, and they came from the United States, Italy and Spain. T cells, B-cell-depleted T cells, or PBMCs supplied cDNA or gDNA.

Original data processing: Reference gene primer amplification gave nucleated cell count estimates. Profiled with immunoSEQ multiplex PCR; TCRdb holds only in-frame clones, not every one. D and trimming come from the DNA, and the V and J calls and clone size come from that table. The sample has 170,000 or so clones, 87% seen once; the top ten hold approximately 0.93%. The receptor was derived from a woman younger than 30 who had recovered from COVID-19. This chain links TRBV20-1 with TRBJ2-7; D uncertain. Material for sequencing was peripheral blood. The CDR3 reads CSASFSWSYEQYF. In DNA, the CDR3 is TGCAGTGCTAGTTTTAGCTGGTCTTACGAGCAGTACTTC.